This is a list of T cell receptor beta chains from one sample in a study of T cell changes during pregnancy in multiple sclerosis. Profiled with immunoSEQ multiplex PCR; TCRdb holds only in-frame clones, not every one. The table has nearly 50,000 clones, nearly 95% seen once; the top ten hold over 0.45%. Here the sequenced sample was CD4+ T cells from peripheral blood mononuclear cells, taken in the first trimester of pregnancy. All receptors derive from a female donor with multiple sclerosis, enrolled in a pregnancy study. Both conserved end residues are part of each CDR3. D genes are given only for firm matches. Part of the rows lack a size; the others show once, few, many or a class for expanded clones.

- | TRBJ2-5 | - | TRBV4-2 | TGTGCCAGCAGCCAAGAGCCCGGGGGGCCCCAAGAGACCCAGTACTTC | CASSQEPGGPQETQYF
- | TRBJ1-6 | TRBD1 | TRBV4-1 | TGCGCCAGCAGCCAAGGTCTGACAGGGCAGAATTCACCCCTCCACTTT | CASSQGLTGQNSPLHF
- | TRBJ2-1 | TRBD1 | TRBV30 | TGTGCCTGGAGCCGGACAGGGGGCAATGAGCAGTTCTTC | CAWSRTGGNEQFF
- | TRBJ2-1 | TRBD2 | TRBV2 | TGTGCCAGCAGTGATAGGCGGGGGGGATTCAATGAGCAGTTCTTC | CASSDRRGGFNEQFF
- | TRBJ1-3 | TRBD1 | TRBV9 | TGTGCCAGCAGCGGACCGACAGGGACGTCTGGAAACACCATATATTTT | CASSGPTGTSGNTIYF
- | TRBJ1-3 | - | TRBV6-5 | TGTGCCAGCATAAACCCGGGTGGAAACACCATATATTTT | CASINPGGNTIYF
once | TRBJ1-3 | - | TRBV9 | TGTGCCAGCAGCGTAGCCCCCGGGAAGTCTGGAAACACCATATATTTT | CASSVAPGKSGNTIYF
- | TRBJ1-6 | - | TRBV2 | TGTGCCAGCGGACGGGACATCCAGGTTAATTCACCCCTCCACTTT | CASGRDIQVNSPLHF
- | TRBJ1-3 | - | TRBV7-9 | TGTGCCAGCAGCTTCATATCCAGGCATATGGGAAACACCATATATTTT | CASSFISRHMGNTIYF
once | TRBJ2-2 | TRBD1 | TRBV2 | TGTGCCAGCAGTTCCCGGACAGGGGGCGGCGGGGAGCTGTTTTTT | CASSSRTGGGGELFF
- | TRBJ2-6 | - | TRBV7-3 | TGTGCCAGCAGCAACGACCCAGCAGGGCCTGGGGCCAACGTCCTGACTTTC | CASSNDPAGPGANVLTF
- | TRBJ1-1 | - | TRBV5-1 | TGCGCCAGCAGTTTGCAGTTTAACACTGAAGCTTTCTTT | CASSLQFNTEAFF
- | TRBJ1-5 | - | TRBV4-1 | TGCGCCAGCAGCCCGGTGGAGGGTCAGCCCCAGCATTTT | CASSPVEGQPQHF
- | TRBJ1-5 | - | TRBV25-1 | TGTGCCAGCAGGGCGGGCAATCAGCCCCAGCATTTT | CASRAGNQPQHF
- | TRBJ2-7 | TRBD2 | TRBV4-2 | TGTGCCAGCAGCCAAGATCGGACCGGGACTAGCGGGGTAAAGCACGAGCAGTACTTC | CASSQDRTGTSGVKHEQYF
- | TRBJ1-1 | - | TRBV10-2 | TGCGCCAGCAGTGGAACGGTTAACACTGAAGCTTTCTTT | CASSGTVNTEAFF
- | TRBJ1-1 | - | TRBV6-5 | TGTGCCAGCAGTTACTCGACGGGGGTGAACACTGAAGCTTTCTTT | CASSYSTGVNTEAFF
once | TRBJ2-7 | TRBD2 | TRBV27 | TGTGCCAGCAGTTCCTCCTTGCGGGGGAACTACGAGCAGTACTTC | CASSSSLRGNYEQYF
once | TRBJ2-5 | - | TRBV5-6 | TGTGCCAGCAGCTTGGTCTACCAAGAGACCCAGTACTTC | CASSLVYQETQYF
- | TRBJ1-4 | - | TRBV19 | TGTGCCAGTAGACAGGGATTGTCCTCCGGTAATGAAAAACTGTTTTTT | CASRQGLSSGNEKLFF
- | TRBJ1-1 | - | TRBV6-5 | TGTGCCAGCAGTCCCGATCGGGGGACTGAAGCTTTCTTT | CASSPDRGTEAFF
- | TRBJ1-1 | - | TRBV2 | TGTGCCAGCAGTGTTTTATTTTCCCCCCTAGGCACTGAAGCTTTCTTT | CASSVLFSPLGTEAFF
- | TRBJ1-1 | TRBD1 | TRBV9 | TGTGCCAGCAGCGTAGGGACAGGGGGTAAGGGCGACACTGAAGCTTTCTTT | CASSVGTGGKGDTEAFF
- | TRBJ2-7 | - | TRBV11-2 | TGTGCCAGCAGCTCCGCCCGGCTGGGCCTCGAGCAGTACTTC | CASSSARLGLEQYF
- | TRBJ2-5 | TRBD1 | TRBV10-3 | TGTGCCGTTGGGACAGGGGCTAAAGAGACCCAGTACTTC | CAVGTGAKETQYF
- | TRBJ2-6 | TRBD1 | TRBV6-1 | TGTGCCAGCAGTGAAGCGACAGGGGGATCGCGAGGGGCCAACGTCCTGACTTTC | CASSEATGGSRGANVLTF
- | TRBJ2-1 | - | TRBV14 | TGTGCCAGCAGCCAAGAAATTCACAGGGTTTTCGGGCCAAATGAGCAGTTCTTC | CASSQEIHRVFGPNEQFF
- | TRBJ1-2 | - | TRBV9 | TGTGCCAGCAGCGGAAACCGACAGGCTTGGAACTATGGCTACACCTTC | CASSGNRQAWNYGYTF
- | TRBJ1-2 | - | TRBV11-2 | TGTGCCAGCAGCTTAGGCCTCAGGACAGACTATGGCTACACCTTC | CASSLGLRTDYGYTF
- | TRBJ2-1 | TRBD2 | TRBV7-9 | TGTGCCAGCAGCGGCCTGGGACTAGCGGGGACTGAGCAGTTCTTC | CASSGLGLAGTEQFF
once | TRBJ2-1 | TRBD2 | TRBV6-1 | TGTGCCAGCAGTGAAGCGGTTCCGCGGGGGAAATACAATGAGCAGTTCTTC | CASSEAVPRGKYNEQFF
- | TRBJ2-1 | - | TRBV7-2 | TGTGCCAGCAGCTTACTCGGGAATCGGCAGTTCTTC | CASSLLGNRQFF
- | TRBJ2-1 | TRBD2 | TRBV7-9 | TGTGCCAGCAGCTTACCCCTAGCGGGGGGGATTTACAATGAGCAGTTCTTC | CASSLPLAGGIYNEQFF
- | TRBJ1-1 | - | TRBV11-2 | TGTGCCAGCAGCTTAGATCTCGCGGTTCGCTCCCGAGCTTTCTTT | CASSLDLAVRSRAFF
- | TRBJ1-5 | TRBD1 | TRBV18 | TGTGCCAGCTCGGCGCAGGGGGCTAGGAATCAGCCCCAGCATTTT | CASSAQGARNQPQHF
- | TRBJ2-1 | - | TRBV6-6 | TGTGCCAGCAGAAGCCGGGACTCCGGCAATGAGCAGTTCTTC | CASRSRDSGNEQFF
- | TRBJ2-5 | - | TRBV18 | TGTGCCAGCTCACCTGAGGGCGAGACCCAGTACTTC | CASSPEGETQYF
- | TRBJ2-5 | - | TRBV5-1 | TGCGCCAGCAGCTTGGGTCAGGCAAAGGGGGAGACCCAGTACTTC | CASSLGQAKGETQYF
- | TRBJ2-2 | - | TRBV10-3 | TGTGCCATCAAAGCGGGTTTCACCGGGGAGCTGTTTTTT | CAIKAGFTGELFF
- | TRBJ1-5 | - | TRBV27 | TGTGCCAGCAGCAATAGCAATCAGCCCCAGCATTTT | CASSNSNQPQHF
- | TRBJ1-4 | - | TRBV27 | TGTGCCAGCAGCGGGGGACCGAGTGTTTTTCTTGAAAAACTGTTTTTT | CASSGGPSVFLEKLFF
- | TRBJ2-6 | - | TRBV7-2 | TGTGCCAGCAGCCCTAGCCACTCTGGGGCCAACGTCCTGACTTTC | CASSPSHSGANVLTF
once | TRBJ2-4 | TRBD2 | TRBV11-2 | TGTGCCAGCAGCTTAGGACTAGCGGGCGCCCCGACCATTCAGTACTTC | CASSLGLAGAPTIQYF
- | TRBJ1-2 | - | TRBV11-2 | TGTGCCAGCAGCTCCTGGACAGCGGGCTACACCTTC | CASSSWTAGYTF
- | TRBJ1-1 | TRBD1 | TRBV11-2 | TGTGCCAGCAGCTTAGAAGGAGCAGGGGGTGTCACTGAAGCTTTCTTT | CASSLEGAGGVTEAFF
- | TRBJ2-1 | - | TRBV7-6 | TGTGCCAGCAGCCCCTCACCGGGAATCAATGAGCAGTTCTTC | CASSPSPGINEQFF
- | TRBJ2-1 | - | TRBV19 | TGTGCCAGTAGCCCCCGTCCCAGGGACTCCTACAATGAGCAGTTCTTC | CASSPRPRDSYNEQFF